These 28 T cell receptor beta chains share one sample of origin, sequenced in a study of control samples from healthy donors and cancer patients. Assay: immunoSEQ multiplex PCR; the TCRdb copy retains only in-frame clones and omits some. The table includes tens of thousands of clones, approximately 93% detected once. The sequenced sample consisted of blood. The receptors derive from a man between 60 and 70 years old in good health.

The chain links TRBV19 to TRBJ1-2; 10 bases are a match to TRBD1. The CDR3 contains 13 residues. The V segment lost 7 bases and the J segment 7 bases; nucleotides outside the gene matches: 6. Germline CDR1 and CDR2: LNHDA and SQIVND (reference sequence). In DNA, the CDR3 is TGTGCCAGTACTCCGACAGGGGGCTTTGGCTACACCTTC. It translates to CASTPTGGFGYTF.

This clone was recorded only once. The chain joins TRBV5-5 to TRBJ2-3; 15 bases match TRBD2. The V gene's germline CDR1 is SGHKS and CDR2 YYEKEE (reference sequence). The CDR3 length is 16 residues. V shed 2 bases and J 3 bases; nucleotides not matched to a gene: 1. CDR3 in amino acids: CASSLGTSGGTDTQYF. The CDR3 nucleotides are TGTGCCAGCAGCTTAGGGACTAGCGGGGGGACAGATACGCAGTATTTT.

The V gene is TRBV21-1, the J gene TRBJ1-2. TRBV21-1 is a pseudogene segment. The CDR3 has 12 residues. The CDR3 reads CASTESDYGYTF. In DNA, the CDR3 is TGTGCCAGCACTGAGTCCGACTATGGCTACACCTTC.

V and J are TRBV6-5 and TRBJ1-3, with D tentatively TRBD1 (5 bases). CDR1 and CDR2 (germline): MNHEY, SVGAGI. V lost 2 bases to trimming and J lost 4 bases, with 15 bases between them. This CDR3 is 16 amino acids long. The CDR3 sequence is CASSYKGTQLGNTIYF. The CDR3 DNA sequence: TGTGCCAGCAGTTACAAGGGGACCCAGCTAGGAAACACCATATATTTT.

The chain joins TRBV4-3 to TRBJ1-2; D is possibly TRBD1 (6 bases). Trimming pared 1 base from V and 8 bases from J, leaving 17 bases between. The CDR3 sequence is 15 residues long. Germline assignment: CDR1 LGHNA and CDR2 YSLEER. CDR3 region: CASSQARGLFGGYTF. The CDR3 DNA sequence: TGCGCCAGCAGCCAAGCCAGGGGATTATTCGGGGGCTACACCTTC.

This clone was detected only a few times. The chain uses TRBV18 and TRBJ1-1, with TRBD1 matching 7 bases. The V and J ends lost 6 bases and 0 bases, in that order; junction bases with no gene match: 4. The CDR3 is 14 residues long. Germline-derived CDR1 and CDR2 are KGHSH and LQKENI. DNA of the CDR3: TGTGCCAGCTCGCGGGACAGCATGAACACTGAAGCTTTCTTT. It yields the protein CASSRDSMNTEAFF.

In its sample, this clone was seen a few times. CDR3 sequence: CAWKGRGVRYEQYF. In DNA, the CDR3 is TGTGCCTGGAAGGGGCGGGGGGTTCGCTACGAGCAGTACTTC. V is TRBV30 and J is TRBJ2-7; 8 bases are a match to TRBD2. The CDR3 has 14 residues. The germline V gene encodes CDR1 GTSNPN and CDR2 SVGIG (reference sequence). V shed 4 bases and J 3 bases; nucleotides not matched to a gene: 8.

This sequence joins TRBV4-3 and TRBJ2-3; 11 nucleotides agree with TRBD2. Trimming took 4 bases from V and 6 from J; bases not matched to a gene: 12. This CDR3 region has 17 residues. Germline values: CDR1 LGHNA, CDR2 YSLEER. CDR3 amino acids: CASSPLIAGGPRDTQYF. The DNA of the CDR3 is TGCGCCAGCAGCCCTCTCATAGCGGGGGGGCCCAGGGATACGCAGTATTTT.

This sequence joins TRBV27 and TRBJ1-4; TRBD1 aligns across 9 bases. Per germline, CDR1 MNHEY and CDR2 SMNVEV (reference sequence). V lost 0 bases and J lost 6; bases outside the gene matches: 5. The CDR3 spans 16 residues. The CDR3 loop is CASSLSSGTGHEKLFF. In DNA form, the CDR3 reads TGTGCCAGCAGTTTATCGTCCGGGACAGGGCATGAAAAACTGTTTTTT.

J is TRBJ1-2 and V is TRBV30; 8 bases map to TRBD1. Germline V gene data show CDR1 as GTSNPN and CDR2 as SVGIG (reference sequence). The CDR3 runs 12 residues. J gave up 7 bases and V 0 bases, and 1 base lay outside the gene matches. The CDR3 here is CAWSVTGGGYTF. CDR3 sequence (DNA): TGTGCCTGGAGTGTAACAGGGGGTGGCTACACCTTC.

V gene TRBV18 combines with J gene TRBJ2-2; 7 bases are a match to TRBD1. CDR1 KGHSH and CDR2 LQKENI come from the germline V gene. The CDR3 runs 16 residues. V shed 1 base and J 1 base; nucleotides not matched to a gene: 3. CDR3 region: CASSPRGQVNTGELFF. The CDR3, as DNA: TGTGCCAGCTCACCACGCGGACAGGTGAACACCGGGGAGCTGTTTTTT.

V and J are TRBV6-2 or TRBV6-3 and TRBJ2-7, with 10 bases identical to TRBD1. Germline CDR1 reads MNHEY; CDR2 reads SVGEGT. This CDR3 is built from 15 residues. Germline trimming cut 5 bases from V and 6 bases from J; bases unmatched to any gene: 10. The CDR3 reads CASSLSPGTGVEQYF. Here the CDR3 DNA reads TGTGCCAGCAGTCTTTCGCCCGGGACAGGGGTCGAGCAGTACTTC.

Here the CDR3 DNA reads TGTGCCAGCATGCAGGAGATTAATCAGCCCCAGCATTTT. Amino acids: CASMQEINQPQHF. The chain combines TRBV6-5 with TRBJ1-5; D remains unclear. CDR3 length: 13 residues. The V gene lost 7 bases and the J gene lost 4 bases, with 11 bases spanning the gap. Germline assignment: CDR1 MNHEY and CDR2 SVGAGI.

This chain uses TRBV6-1 with TRBJ2-7; D is perhaps TRBD1 (6 bases). V lost 1 base and J lost 3, with 16 bases in between. Germline assignment: CDR1 MNHNS and CDR2 SASEGT. CDR3 length equals 16 residues. For the CDR3, the DNA is TGTGCCAGCAGTGAAGGTATGGCCAGGGGCATCTACGAGCAGTACTTC. This sequence encodes CASSEGMARGIYEQYF.

The chain has TRBV2 and TRBJ1-5; D remains ambiguous. The CDR3 contains 15 residues. V was clipped by 2 bases and J by 1 base, with 9 bases between them. Germline loops: CDR1 SNHLY, CDR2 FYNNEI. DNA of the CDR3: TGTGCCAGCAGTGAACAGAGAATGAGCAATCAGCCCCAGCATTTT. This codes for CASSEQRMSNQPQHF.

The chain recombines TRBV6-1 with TRBJ2-3; TRBD2 matches at 8 bases. V dropped 3 bases and J dropped 4; count of bases not matched to a gene: 6. From germline, CDR1 is MNHNS and CDR2 SASEGT. The CDR3 runs 15 residues. The CDR3 spells CASSDGGLVSDTQYF. As DNA, the CDR3 is TGTGCCAGCAGTGACGGGGGACTAGTATCAGATACGCAGTATTTT.

The chain has TRBV4-1 and TRBJ1-3; perhaps TRBD1 as D (5 bases). The V end lost 0 bases, the J end lost 0 bases, and 9 bases lay between the germline ends. The CDR3 has 16 amino acids. Germline V gives CDR1 MGHRA, CDR2 YSYEKL. DNA for the CDR3: TGCGCCAGCAGCCAAGATCGGGGGGGCTCTGGAAACACCATATATTTT. It codes for CASSQDRGGSGNTIYF.

This sequence joins TRBV21-1 and TRBJ2-7. TRBV21-1 has pseudogene status. This CDR3 has 13 amino acids. CDR3 amino acids: CASSKVPIYEQYF. The CDR3 region has the DNA TGTGCCAGCAGCAAAGTGCCCATCTACGAGCAGTACTTC.

This rearrangement joins TRBV5-1 to TRBJ2-5; D unresolved. There are 15 residues in the CDR3. Germline CDR1 reads SGHRS; CDR2 reads YFSETQ. Trimming pared 0 bases from V and 5 bases from J, leaving 14 bases between. CDR3 residues: CASSLDPVGRETQYF. The CDR3 region has the DNA TGCGCCAGCAGCTTGGACCCGGTCGGAAGGGAGACCCAGTACTTC.

The J gene is TRBJ1-3, the V gene TRBV4-1; D is ambiguous. The CDR3 runs 13 residues. The V and J ends lost 4 bases and 3 bases respectively, with 7 bases between them. The germline CDR1 and CDR2 sequences are MGHRA and YSYEKL. The CDR3 region is CASSLTIGNTIYF. The CDR3 bases are TGCGCCAGCAGCCTCACTATTGGAAACACCATATATTTT.

The CDR3 region has the DNA TGTGCCAGCAGCAAGGGGGTAAATCAGCCCCAGCATTTT. Protein product: CASSKGVNQPQHF. The chain carries TRBV21-1 and TRBJ1-5. TRBV21-1 is described as a pseudogene. The CDR3 has 13 amino acids.

This clone was counted once. This chain links TRBV6-6 with TRBJ1-2, with TRBD1 matching 10 bases. The germline V gene has CDR1 MNHNY and CDR2 SVGAGI (reference sequence). The CDR3 is 14 amino acids. Trimming removed 6 bases from V and 5 bases from J; junction bases left unmatched: 6. CDR3 in DNA: TGTGCCAGCAGGACGGGACAGGGGTGGTATGGCTACACCTTC. Its translation: CASRTGQGWYGYTF.

This chain joins TRBV6-5 and TRBJ2-2; tentatively, D is TRBD1 (6 bases). V was clipped by 0 bases and J by 5 bases, with 10 bases between them. This CDR3 has 15 residues. Germline CDR1 MNHEY, CDR2 SVGAGI. The CDR3 nucleotides are TGTGCCAGCAGTTACTCGAAGAGGGGGACCGGGGAGCTGTTTTTT. Amino acids: CASSYSKRGTGELFF.

The rearrangement joins TRBV27 to TRBJ1-2, with D possibly TRBD1 on 5 matching bases. The V and J ends lost 4 bases and 4 bases respectively, with 10 bases between them. The CDR3 covers 13 residues. CDR1 and CDR2 from the germline V gene are MNHEY and SMNVEV (reference sequence). This chain's CDR3 is CASSSETAYGYTF. The DNA of the CDR3 is TGTGCCAGCAGTTCGGAGACAGCCTATGGCTACACCTTC.

The chain joins TRBV25-1 to TRBJ2-5; tentatively, D is TRBD1 (5 bases). The CDR3 loop spans 13 amino acids. From germline, CDR1 is MGHDK and CDR2 SYGVNS. V gave up 5 bases and J gave up 5 bases, with 12 bases separating them. CDR3 in DNA: TGTGCCAGCAGTTGGCAGGGTACGGAGACCCAGTACTTC. Protein: CASSWQGTETQYF.

The rearrangement links TRBV29-1 to TRBJ1-4; D gene unclear. The V gene's germline CDR1 is SQVTM and CDR2 ANQGSEA. V was clipped by 7 bases and J by 3 bases, with 9 bases between them. The CDR3 contains 12 residues. CDR3 sequence: CSGGWANEKLFF. The CDR3 DNA follows: TGCAGCGGAGGGTGGGCTAATGAAAAACTGTTTTTT. The variable domain in full, with the rest retrieved from reference TRBV29-1 and TRBJ1-4, is SAVISQKPSRDICQRGTSLTIQCQVDSQVTMMFWYRQQPGQSLTLIATANQGSEATYESGFVIDKFPISRPNLTFSTLTVSNMSPEDSSIYLCSGGWANEKLFFGSGTQLSVL.

A single count supports this clone. This sequence joins TRBV30 and TRBJ1-4; D is possibly TRBD1 (5 bases). Trimming pared 0 bases from V and 3 bases from J, leaving 11 bases between. Germline CDR1 and CDR2: GTSNPN and SVGIG (reference sequence). The length of the CDR3 is 15 residues. CDR3: CAWSVRRGSNEKLFF. Written as DNA, the CDR3 is TGTGCCTGGAGTGTACGTAGGGGATCTAATGAAAAACTGTTTTTT.

The chain recombines TRBV18 with TRBJ1-2, with TRBD1 as a possible D gene (5 bases). V was cut by 3 bases and J by 2 bases, with 10 bases left in between. This CDR3 is built from 14 residues. Germline CDR1 reads KGHSH; CDR2 reads LQKENI. The CDR3 here is CASSPGPTNYGYTF. For the CDR3, the DNA is TGTGCCAGCTCACCGGGACCGACCAACTATGGCTACACCTTC. The variable domain in full, completed from reference TRBV18 and TRBJ1-2, reads NAGVMQNPRHLVRRRGQEARLRCSPMKGHSHVYWYRQLPEEGLKFMVYLQKENIIDESGMPKERFSAEFPKEGPSILRIQQVVRGDSAAYFCASSPGPTNYGYTFGSGTRLTVV.